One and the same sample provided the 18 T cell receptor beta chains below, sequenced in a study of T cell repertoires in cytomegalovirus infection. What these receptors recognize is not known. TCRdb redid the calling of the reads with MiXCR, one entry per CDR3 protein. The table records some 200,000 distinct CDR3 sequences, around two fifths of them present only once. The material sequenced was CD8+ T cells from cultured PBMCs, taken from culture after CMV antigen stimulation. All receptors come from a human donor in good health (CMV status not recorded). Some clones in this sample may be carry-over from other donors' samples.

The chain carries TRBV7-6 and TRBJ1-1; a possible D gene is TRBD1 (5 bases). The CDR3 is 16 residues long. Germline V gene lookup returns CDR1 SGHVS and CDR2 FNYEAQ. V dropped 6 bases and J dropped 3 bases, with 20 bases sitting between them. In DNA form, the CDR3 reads TGTGCCAGCAGTCCCGGGACCGTTGCCTTGGACACTGAAGCTTTCTTT. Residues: CASSPGTVALDTEAFF. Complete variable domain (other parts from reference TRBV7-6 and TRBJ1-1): GAGVSQSPRYKVTKRGQDVALRCDPISGHVSLYWYRQALGQGPEFLTYFNYEAQQDKSGLPNDRFSAERPEGSISTLTIQRTEQRDSAMYRCASSPGTVALDTEAFFGQGTRLTVV.

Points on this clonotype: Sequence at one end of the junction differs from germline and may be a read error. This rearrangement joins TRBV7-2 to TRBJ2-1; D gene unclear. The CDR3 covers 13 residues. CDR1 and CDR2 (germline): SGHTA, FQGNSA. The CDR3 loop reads CASSLDSYNEEFF. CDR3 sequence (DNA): TGTGCCAGCAGCTTAGATTCCTACAATGAGGAGTTCTTC.

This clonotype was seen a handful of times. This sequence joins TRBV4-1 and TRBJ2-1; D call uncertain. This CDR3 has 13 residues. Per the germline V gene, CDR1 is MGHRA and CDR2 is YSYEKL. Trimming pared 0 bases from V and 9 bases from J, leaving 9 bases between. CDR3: CASSQDRDGEQFF. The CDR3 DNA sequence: TGCGCCAGCAGCCAAGATCGAGACGGTGAGCAGTTCTTC.

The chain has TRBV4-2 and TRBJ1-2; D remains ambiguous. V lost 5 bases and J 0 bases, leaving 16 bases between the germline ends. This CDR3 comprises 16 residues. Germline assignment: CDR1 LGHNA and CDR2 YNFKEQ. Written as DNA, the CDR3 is TGTGCCAGCAGCTCCGATCGGGCACCAGCTAACTATGGCTACACCTTC. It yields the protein CASSSDRAPANYGYTF.

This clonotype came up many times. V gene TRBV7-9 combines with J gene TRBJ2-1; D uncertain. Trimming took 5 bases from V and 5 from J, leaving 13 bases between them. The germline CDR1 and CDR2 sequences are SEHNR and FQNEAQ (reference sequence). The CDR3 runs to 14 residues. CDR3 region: CASSPQRVNNEQFF. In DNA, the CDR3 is TGTGCCAGCAGCCCCCAGAGAGTAAACAATGAGCAGTTCTTC.

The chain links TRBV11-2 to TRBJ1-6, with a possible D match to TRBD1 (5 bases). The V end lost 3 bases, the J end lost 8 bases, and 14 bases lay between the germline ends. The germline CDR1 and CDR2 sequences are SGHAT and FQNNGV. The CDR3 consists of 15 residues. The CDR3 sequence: CASSFSPGRDSPLHF. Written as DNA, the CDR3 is TGTGCCAGCAGCTTTTCCCCGGGACGGGATTCACCCCTCCACTTT.

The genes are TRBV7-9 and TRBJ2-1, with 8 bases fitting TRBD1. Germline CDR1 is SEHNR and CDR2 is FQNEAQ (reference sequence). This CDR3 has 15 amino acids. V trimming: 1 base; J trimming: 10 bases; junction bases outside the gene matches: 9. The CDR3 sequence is CASSLEGQGRDEQFF. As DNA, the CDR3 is TGTGCCAGCAGCTTAGAAGGACAGGGACGTGACGAGCAGTTCTTC.

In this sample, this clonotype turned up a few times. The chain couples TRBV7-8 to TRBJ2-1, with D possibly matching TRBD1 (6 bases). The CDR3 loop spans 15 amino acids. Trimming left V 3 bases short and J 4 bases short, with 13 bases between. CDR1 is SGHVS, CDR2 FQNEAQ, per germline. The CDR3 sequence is CASSFRRQGYNEQFF. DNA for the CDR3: TGTGCCAGCAGCTTCAGGAGGCAGGGGTACAATGAGCAGTTCTTC.

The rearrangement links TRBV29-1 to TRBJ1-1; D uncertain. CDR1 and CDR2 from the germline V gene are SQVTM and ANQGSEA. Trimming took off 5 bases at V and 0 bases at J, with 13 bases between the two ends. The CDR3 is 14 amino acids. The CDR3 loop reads CSVMTSRLNTEAFF. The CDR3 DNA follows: TGCAGCGTTATGACTTCGAGATTGAACACTGAAGCTTTCTTT.

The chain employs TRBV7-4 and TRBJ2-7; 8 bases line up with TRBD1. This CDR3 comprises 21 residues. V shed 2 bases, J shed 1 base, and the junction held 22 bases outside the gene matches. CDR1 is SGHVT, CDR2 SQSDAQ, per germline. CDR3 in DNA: TGTGCCAGCAGCTTATTTGGAAGGCCAGGGGGCGCGTTGAGAGGGTCCTACGAGCAGTACTTC. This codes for CASSLFGRPGGALRGSYEQYF.

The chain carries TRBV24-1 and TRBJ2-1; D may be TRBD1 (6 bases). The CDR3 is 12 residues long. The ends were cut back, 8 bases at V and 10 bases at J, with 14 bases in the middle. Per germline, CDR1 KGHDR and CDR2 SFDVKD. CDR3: CATMNTGQEQFF. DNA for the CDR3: TGTGCCACCATGAATACAGGGCAGGAGCAGTTCTTC.

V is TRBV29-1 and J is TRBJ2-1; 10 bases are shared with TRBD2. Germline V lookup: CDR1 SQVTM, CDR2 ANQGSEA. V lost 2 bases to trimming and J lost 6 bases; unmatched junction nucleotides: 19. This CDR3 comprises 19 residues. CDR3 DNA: TGCAGCGTTGAATTCCGACGCCCGGGGCTAGCGGGAGTTAGCAATGAGCAGTTCTTC. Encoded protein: CSVEFRRPGLAGVSNEQFF.

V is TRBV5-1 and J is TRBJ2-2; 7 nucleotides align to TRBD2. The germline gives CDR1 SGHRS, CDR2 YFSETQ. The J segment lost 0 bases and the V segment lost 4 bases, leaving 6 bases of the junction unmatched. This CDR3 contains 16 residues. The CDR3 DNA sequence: TGCGCCAGCAGCCCGCCCCGGGGGGCGAACACCGGGGAGCTGTTTTTT. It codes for CASSPPRGANTGELFF.

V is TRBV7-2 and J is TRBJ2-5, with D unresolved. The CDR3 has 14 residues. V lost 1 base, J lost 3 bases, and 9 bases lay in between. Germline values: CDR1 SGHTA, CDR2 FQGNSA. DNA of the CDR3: TGTGCCAGCAGCTTAGGTCGCTCTAAAGAGACCCAGTACTTC. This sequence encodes CASSLGRSKETQYF.

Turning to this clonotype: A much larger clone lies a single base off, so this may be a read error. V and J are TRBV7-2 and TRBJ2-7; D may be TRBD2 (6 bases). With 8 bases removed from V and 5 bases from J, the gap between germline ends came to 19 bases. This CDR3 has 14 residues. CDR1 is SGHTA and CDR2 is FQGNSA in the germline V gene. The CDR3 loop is CASCPAGSVHEQYF. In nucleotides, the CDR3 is TGTGCCAGCTGCCCCGCGGGGTCTGTCCACGAGCAGTACTTC.

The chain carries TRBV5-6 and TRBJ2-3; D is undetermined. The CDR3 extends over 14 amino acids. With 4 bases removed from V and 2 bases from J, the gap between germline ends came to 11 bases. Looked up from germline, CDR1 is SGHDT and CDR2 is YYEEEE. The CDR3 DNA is TGTGCCAGCAGCCCCCCACGATACACAGATACGCAGTATTTT. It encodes CASSPPRYTDTQYF.

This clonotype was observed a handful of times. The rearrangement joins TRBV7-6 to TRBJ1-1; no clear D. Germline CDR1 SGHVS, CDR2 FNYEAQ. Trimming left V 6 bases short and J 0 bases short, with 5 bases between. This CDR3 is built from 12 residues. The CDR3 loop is CASRGVNTEAFF. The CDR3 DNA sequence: TGTGCCAGCAGGGGAGTGAACACTGAAGCTTTCTTT.

For the CDR3, the DNA is TGTGCCAGCAGCCTCTCCCCAGCGGTTGGGACAGATACGCAGTATTTT. This codes for CASSLSPAVGTDTQYF. The V and J genes are TRBV7-3 and TRBJ2-3; tentative D call: TRBD2 (5 bases). The CDR3 extends over 16 amino acids. The germline CDR1 and CDR2 sequences are SGHTA and FQGTGA. Trimming removed 5 bases at V and 3 bases at J, with 18 bases between.